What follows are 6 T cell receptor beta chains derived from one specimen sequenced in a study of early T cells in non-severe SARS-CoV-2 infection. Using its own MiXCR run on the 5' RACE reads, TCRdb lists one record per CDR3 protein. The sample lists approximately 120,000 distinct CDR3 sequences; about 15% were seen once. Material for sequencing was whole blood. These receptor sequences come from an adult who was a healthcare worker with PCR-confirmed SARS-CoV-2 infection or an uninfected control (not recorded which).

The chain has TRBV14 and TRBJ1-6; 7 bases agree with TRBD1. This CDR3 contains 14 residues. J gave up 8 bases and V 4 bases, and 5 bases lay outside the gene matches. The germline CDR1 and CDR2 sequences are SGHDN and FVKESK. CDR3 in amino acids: CASSPTGPYSPLHF. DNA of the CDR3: TGTGCCAGCAGCCCGACAGGGCCCTATTCACCCCTCCACTTT.

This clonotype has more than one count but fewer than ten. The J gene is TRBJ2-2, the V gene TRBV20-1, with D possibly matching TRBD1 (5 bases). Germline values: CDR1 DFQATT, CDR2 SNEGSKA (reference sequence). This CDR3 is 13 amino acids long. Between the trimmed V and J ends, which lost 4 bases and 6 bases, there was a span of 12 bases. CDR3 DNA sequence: TGCAGTGCTATGGTTACCAGGGCCGGGGAGCTGTTTTTT. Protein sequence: CSAMVTRAGELFF.

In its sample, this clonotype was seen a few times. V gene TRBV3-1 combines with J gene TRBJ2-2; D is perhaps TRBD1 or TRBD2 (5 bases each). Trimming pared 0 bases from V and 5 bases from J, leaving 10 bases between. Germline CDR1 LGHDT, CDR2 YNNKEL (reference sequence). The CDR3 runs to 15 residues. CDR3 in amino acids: CASSQDGARTGELFF. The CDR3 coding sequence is TGTGCCAGCAGCCAAGACGGGGCCCGAACCGGGGAGCTGTTTTTT.

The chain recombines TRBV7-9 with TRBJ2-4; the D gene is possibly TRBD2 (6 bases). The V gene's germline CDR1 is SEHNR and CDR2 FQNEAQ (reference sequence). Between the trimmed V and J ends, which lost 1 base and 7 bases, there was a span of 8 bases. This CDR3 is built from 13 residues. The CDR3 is CASSLVGGNIQYF. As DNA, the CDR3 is TGTGCCAGCAGCTTAGTTGGAGGGAACATTCAGTACTTC.

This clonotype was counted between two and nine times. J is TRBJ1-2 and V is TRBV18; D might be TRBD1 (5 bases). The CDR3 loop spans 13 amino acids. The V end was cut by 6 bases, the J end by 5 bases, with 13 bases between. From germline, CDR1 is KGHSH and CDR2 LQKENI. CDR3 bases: TGTGCCAGCTCGTCCGGGACGGATTATGGCTACACCTTC. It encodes CASSSGTDYGYTF.

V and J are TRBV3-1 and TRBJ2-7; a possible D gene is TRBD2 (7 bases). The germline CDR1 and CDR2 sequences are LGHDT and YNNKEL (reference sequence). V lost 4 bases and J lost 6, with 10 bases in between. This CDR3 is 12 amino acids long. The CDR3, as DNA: TGTGCCAGCAGCCCGGGGGGCTTCGAGCAGTACTTC. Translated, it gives CASSPGGFEQYF.